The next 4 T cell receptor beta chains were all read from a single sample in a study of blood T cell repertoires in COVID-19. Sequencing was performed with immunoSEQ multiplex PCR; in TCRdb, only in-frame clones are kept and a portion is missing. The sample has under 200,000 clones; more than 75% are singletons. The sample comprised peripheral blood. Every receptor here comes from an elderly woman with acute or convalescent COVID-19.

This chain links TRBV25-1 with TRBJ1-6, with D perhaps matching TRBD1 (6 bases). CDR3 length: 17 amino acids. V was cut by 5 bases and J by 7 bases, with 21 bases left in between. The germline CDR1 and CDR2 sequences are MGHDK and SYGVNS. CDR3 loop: CASSRTLGAGRNSPLHF. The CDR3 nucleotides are TGTGCCAGCAGTCGAACTCTGGGGGCCGGTAGGAATTCACCCCTCCACTTT. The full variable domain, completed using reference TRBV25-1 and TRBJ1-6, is EADIYQTPRYLVIGTGKKITLECSQTMGHDKMYWYQQDPGMELHLIHYSYGVNSTEKGDLSSESTVSRIRTEHFPLTLESARPSHTSQYLCASSRTLGAGRNSPLHFGNGTRLTVT.

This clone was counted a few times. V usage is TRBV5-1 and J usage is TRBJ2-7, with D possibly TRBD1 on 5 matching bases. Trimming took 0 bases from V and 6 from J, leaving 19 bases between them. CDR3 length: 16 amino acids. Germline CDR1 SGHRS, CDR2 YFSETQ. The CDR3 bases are TGCGCCAGCAGCTTGGAAGGCCCAGGGTTAACGGGCGAGCAGTACTTC. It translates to CASSLEGPGLTGEQYF.

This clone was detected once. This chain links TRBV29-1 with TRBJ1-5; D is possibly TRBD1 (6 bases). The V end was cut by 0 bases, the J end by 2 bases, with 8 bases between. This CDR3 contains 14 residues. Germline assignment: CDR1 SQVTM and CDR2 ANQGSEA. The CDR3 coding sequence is TGCAGCGTTGAAGAGTCAGGGGGCAATCAGCCCCAGCATTTT. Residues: CSVEESGGNQPQHF.

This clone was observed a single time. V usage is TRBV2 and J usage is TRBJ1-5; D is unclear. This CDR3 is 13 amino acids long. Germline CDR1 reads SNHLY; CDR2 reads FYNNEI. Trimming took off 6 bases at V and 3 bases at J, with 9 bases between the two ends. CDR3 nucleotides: TGTGCCAGCAGCCGGACTACCAATCAGCCCCAGCATTTT. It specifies CASSRTTNQPQHF.